Listed here are 15 T cell receptor beta chains from one sample, sequenced in a study of T-cell memory formation after mild COVID-19. TCRdb used MiXCR to reprocess the 5' RACE reads, holding one entry per CDR3 protein. The table lists some 320,000 distinct CDR3 sequences, around 15% of them singletons. Sequencing was done on a sample of PBMCs or a T cell subset sorted from them (not recorded which). These receptors all stem from a young man who had mild COVID-19 (a few samples of this study predate the infection). Cell type and time point are not known.

The chain employs TRBV6-6 and TRBJ1-5; 9 bases are shared with TRBD1. V gave up 6 bases and J gave up 1 base; unmatched junction bases: 4. Germline CDR1 MNHNY, CDR2 SVGAGI (reference sequence). CDR3 length equals 15 residues. The CDR3 spells CASSQGQGSNQPQHF. CDR3 nucleotides: TGTGCCAGCAGCCAAGGACAGGGGAGCAATCAGCCCCAGCATTTT.

The rearrangement uses TRBV7-9 and TRBJ2-3; 7 bases match TRBD2. Germline-derived CDR1 and CDR2 are SEHNR and FQNEAQ (reference sequence). The CDR3 is made up of 15 amino acids. V dropped 2 bases and J dropped 0; count of bases not matched to a gene: 2. The CDR3 DNA reads TGTGCCAGCAGCTTATCTAGCGGTAGCACAGATACGCAGTATTTT. It is translated as CASSLSSGSTDTQYF.

This clonotype has just a few counts. The genes are TRBV29-1 and TRBJ2-1, with D perhaps TRBD1 (6 bases). This CDR3 is built from 16 residues. V shed 3 bases and J shed 3 bases, with 18 bases lying between them. Germline CDR1 reads SQVTM; CDR2 reads ANQGSEA. The CDR3 DNA follows: TGCAGCGTTGAGGGGGCGGTCTGGGACAACTACAATGAGCAGTTCTTC. Translated, it gives CSVEGAVWDNYNEQFF.

This sequence joins TRBV7-8 and TRBJ2-1; 7 bases map to TRBD1. This CDR3 region has 15 residues. Germline V gives CDR1 SGHVS, CDR2 FQNEAQ. The V and J ends lost 5 bases and 7 bases, in that order; junction bases with no gene match: 11. The CDR3 nucleotides read TGTGCCAGCAGCGTGGGGACAGCTAGTTTAAATGAGCAGTTCTTC. This gives the protein CASSVGTASLNEQFF.

This chain uses TRBV12-3 or TRBV12-4 with TRBJ2-1; 13 bases map to TRBD2. J gave up 9 bases and V 6 bases, and 5 bases lay outside the gene matches. The CDR3 contains 14 residues. The CDR3 bases are TGTGCCAGCAGAACTAGCGGGGGGGCCGGTGAGCAGTTCTTC. As protein: CASRTSGGAGEQFF.

The chain uses TRBV6-6 and TRBJ2-7; 7 bases are a match to TRBD1. The CDR3 is made up of 13 amino acids. The germline V gene has CDR1 MNHNY and CDR2 SVGAGI (reference sequence). The V segment lost 2 bases and the J segment 2 bases; nucleotides outside the gene matches: 0. The CDR3 here is CASSYQGAYEQYF. DNA of the CDR3: TGTGCCAGCAGTTACCAGGGGGCCTACGAGCAGTACTTC.

This clonotype was counted only a few times. J is TRBJ1-1 and V is TRBV6-5; D ambiguous. V was shortened by 2 bases and J by 1 base, with 5 bases between the two germline ends. Looked up from germline, CDR1 is MNHEY and CDR2 is SVGAGI. CDR3 size: 13 residues. In DNA form, the CDR3 reads TGTGCCAGCAGTTACGGACCGAACACTGAAGCTTTCTTT. Its protein product is CASSYGPNTEAFF.

This clonotype has more than one count but fewer than ten. The junction does not match germline at one end; this may be a read error. The chain carries TRBV20-1 and TRBJ1-6, with D unresolved. This CDR3 contains 15 residues. The germline gives CDR1 DFQATT, CDR2 SNEGSKA (reference sequence). The CDR3 nucleotides read TGCAGTGCAAGAGGAACGGGCGGCGGCCTTTCTCCCCTCCACTTT. It codes for CSARGTGGGLSPLHF.

This clonotype was observed a few times. The V call is TRBV6-4, the J call TRBJ2-7; D is uncertain. The CDR3 consists of 14 residues. Germline CDR1 MRHNA, CDR2 SNTAGT. V gave up 7 bases and J gave up 2 bases, with 15 bases separating them. The CDR3 sequence: CASTTPPLAYEQYV. Written as DNA, the CDR3 is TGTGCCAGCACCACACCTCCGTTAGCCTACGAGCAGTACGTC.

This clonotype has a handful of counts. V usage is TRBV12-3 or TRBV12-4 and J usage is TRBJ1-1, with D unresolved. The length of the CDR3 is 10 residues. V was trimmed by 5 bases and J by 7 bases, leaving 5 bases between them. The chain's CDR3 is CASSADEAFF. In DNA, the CDR3 is TGTGCCAGCAGTGCAGATGAAGCTTTCTTT.

CDR3 nucleotides: TGTGCCAGCAGCCAAGAGCCCCTTCAAGAGACCCAGTACTTC. Translating it yields CASSQEPLQETQYF. The V call is TRBV7-8, the J call TRBJ2-5; no clear D gene. V was cut by 5 bases and J by 2 bases, with 12 bases left in between. This CDR3 region has 14 residues. Germline-derived CDR1 and CDR2 are SGHVS and FQNEAQ.

This clonotype was counted between two and nine times. The CDR3 coding sequence is TGTGCCAGCAGCGCCGGGACTAGCGGGGGATTAGCCAAAAACATTCAGTACTTC. Translated: CASSAGTSGGLAKNIQYF. The chain is built from TRBV9 and TRBJ2-4, with 14 bases identical to TRBD2. The CDR3 is 18 residues long. Germline V CDR1 and CDR2: SGDLS, YYNGEE. V dropped 3 bases and J dropped 0; count of bases not matched to a gene: 5.

The V call is TRBV4-1, the J call TRBJ2-1; 13 nucleotides line up with TRBD2. The germline V gene has CDR1 MGHRA and CDR2 YSYEKL. The CDR3 has 16 amino acids. The junction had 8 bases not matched to a gene; V was cut back by 5 bases and J by 7 bases. CDR3 in amino acids: CASSSLPGLAGNEQFF. The CDR3 coding sequence is TGCGCCAGCAGCTCTTTACCGGGACTAGCGGGGAATGAGCAGTTCTTC.

This clonotype was found a few times. This chain links TRBV5-1 with TRBJ1-4; D is uncertain. CDR1 is SGHRS, CDR2 YFSETQ, per germline. This CDR3 has 14 amino acids. Trimming pared 4 bases from V and 6 bases from J, leaving 13 bases between. CDR3: CASSLRTADEKLFF. CDR3 in DNA: TGCGCCAGCAGCCTCCGGACTGCGGATGAAAAACTGTTTTTT. The variable domain in full, with the rest retrieved from reference TRBV5-1 and TRBJ1-4, is KAGVTQTPRYLIKTRGQQVTLSCSPISGHRSVSWYQQTPGQGLQFLFEYFSETQRNKGNFPGRFSGRQFSNSRSEMNVSTLELGDSALYLCASSLRTADEKLFFGSGTQLSVL.

This clonotype was recorded a few times. CDR3: CASRDGGGLNYEQYV. In nucleotides, the CDR3 is TGTGCCAGCAGGGACGGTGGGGGGCTTAACTACGAGCAGTACGTC. The gene calls are TRBV2 and TRBJ2-7, with D perhaps matching TRBD1 or TRBD2 (6 bases each). The length of the CDR3 is 15 residues. Germline V lookup: CDR1 SNHLY, CDR2 FYNNEI. V was clipped by 6 bases and J by 3 bases, with 18 bases between them.